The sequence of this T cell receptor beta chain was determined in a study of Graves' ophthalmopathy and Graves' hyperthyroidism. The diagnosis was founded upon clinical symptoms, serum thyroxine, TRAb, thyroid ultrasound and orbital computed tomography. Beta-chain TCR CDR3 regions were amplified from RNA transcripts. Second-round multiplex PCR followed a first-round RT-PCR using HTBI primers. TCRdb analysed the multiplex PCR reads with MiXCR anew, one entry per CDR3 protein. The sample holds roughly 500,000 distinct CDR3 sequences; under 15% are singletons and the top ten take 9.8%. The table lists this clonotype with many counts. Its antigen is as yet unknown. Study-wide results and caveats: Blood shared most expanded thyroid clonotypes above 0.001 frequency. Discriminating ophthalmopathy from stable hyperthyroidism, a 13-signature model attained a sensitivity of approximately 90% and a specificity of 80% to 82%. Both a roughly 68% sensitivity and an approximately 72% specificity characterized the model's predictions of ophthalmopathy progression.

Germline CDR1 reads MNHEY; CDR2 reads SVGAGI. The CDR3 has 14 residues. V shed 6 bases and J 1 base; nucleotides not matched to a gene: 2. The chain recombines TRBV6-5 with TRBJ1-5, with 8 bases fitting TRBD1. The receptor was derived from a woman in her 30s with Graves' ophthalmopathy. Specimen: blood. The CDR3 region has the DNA TGTGCCAGCAGACGACAGGGGAGCAATCAGCCCCAGCATTTT. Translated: CASRRQGSNQPQHF.